This TCR beta chain was identified during a study of response to subunit inactivated influenza vaccine. TCRdb reanalysed the RT-PCR reads using MiXCR and keeps one entry per CDR3 protein. The table has about 780,000 distinct CDR3 sequences, approximately 17% seen once; the top ten hold 11%. Study results and limitations: With each seasonal influenza vaccination, the authors suggested, few new T cells are recruited.

This clonotype was recorded many times. Its specificity is unknown. The CDR3 totals 12 residues. Trimming removed 6 bases at V and 1 base at J, with 4 bases between. The TCR was taken from a man aged 45-65 years who received an inactivated influenza vaccine. J is TRBJ2-1 and V is TRBV12-3 or TRBV12-4; D remains ambiguous. Material: PBMCs from blood, obtained roughly 5 days after vaccination. The DNA for the CDR3 is TGTGCCAGCAGGGGTTCCTACAATGAGCAGTTCTTC. It specifies CASRGSYNEQFF.